The 30 T cell receptor beta chains in this list originate from one sample, sequenced in a study of cytomegalovirus exposure and HLA in healthy donors. The PCR had 60 Vbeta and 13 Jbeta primers. The protocol was immunoSEQ multiplex PCR, while the TCRdb copy is restricted to in-frame clones and leaves out a portion. The top ten hold roughly 1.4% of the sample, which has around 98,000 clones, about 81% seen once. The specimen was PBMCs. All receptors come from a man aged 35 to 55 in good health and CMV-seronegative.

This sequence joins TRBV2 and TRBJ1-6; D not certain. In germline, CDR1 is SNHLY, CDR2 FYNNEI. The V end lost 4 bases, the J end lost 5 bases, and 6 bases lay between the germline ends. This CDR3 is built from 13 residues. The CDR3 loop is CASSVEDNSPLHF. CDR3 DNA: TGTGCCAGCAGTGTAGAAGATAATTCACCCCTCCACTTT.

The chain links TRBV2 to TRBJ2-4; a weak D match, TRBD1 (5 bases). This CDR3 comprises 12 residues. Trimming left V 5 bases short and J 13 bases short, with 15 bases between. The germline gives CDR1 SNHLY, CDR2 FYNNEI. CDR3 region: CASSSSFNRQYF. CDR3 sequence (DNA): TGTGCCAGCAGTAGTAGTTTCAACAGGCAGTACTTC. The complete variable domain, with remaining parts taken from reference TRBV2 and TRBJ2-4, reads EPEVTQTPSHQVTQMGQEVILRCVPISNHLYFYWYRQILGQKVEFLVSFYNNEISEKSEIFDDQFSVERPDGSNFTLKIRSTKLEDSAMYFCASSSSFNRQYFGAGTRLSVL.

This sequence joins TRBV18 and TRBJ1-2, with D maybe TRBD1 (6 bases). The CDR3 consists of 14 residues. Germline V gives CDR1 KGHSH, CDR2 LQKENI. V was trimmed by 4 bases and J by 6 bases, leaving 15 bases between them. The DNA for the CDR3 is TGTGCCAGCTCACTTCCAGGGGTACCGGATGGCTACACCTTC. Amino acids: CASSLPGVPDGYTF.

V is TRBV5-4 and J is TRBJ2-3; D gene unclear. Trimming removed 0 bases from V and 7 bases from J, with 9 bases in between. This CDR3 spans 13 amino acids. Per germline, CDR1 SGHNT and CDR2 YYREEE (reference sequence). CDR3 sequence (DNA): TGTGCCAGCAGCTTGGGGAGTGTCAATACGCAGTATTTT. It codes for CASSLGSVNTQYF.

The chain links TRBV10-3 to TRBJ1-5; D remains ambiguous. Looked up from germline, CDR1 is ENHRY and CDR2 is SYGVKD. Between the trimmed V and J ends, which lost 0 bases and 6 bases, there was a span of 12 bases. The CDR3 length is 15 residues. CDR3 DNA: TGTGCCATCAGTGAGTCACCGCCGGGTGGTCAGCCCCAGCATTTT. It specifies CAISESPPGGQPQHF.

The chain joins TRBV10-3 to TRBJ2-7, with 14 positions matching TRBD2. Germline CDR1 is ENHRY and CDR2 is SYGVKD. Trimming cost V 10 bases and J 4 bases; bases outside gene matches: 6. The CDR3 consists of 14 residues. CDR3 loop: CATKTSGGVYEQYF. CDR3 coding DNA: TGTGCCACAAAGACTAGCGGGGGGGTTTACGAGCAGTACTTC.

CDR3 sequence: CASSQSVWQGSYQPQHF. CDR3 coding DNA: TGCGCCAGCAGTCAATCGGTTTGGCAGGGGTCTTATCAGCCCCAGCATTTT. The chain employs TRBV23-1 and TRBJ1-5; D perhaps matches TRBD1 (6 bases). TRBV23-1 counts as an open reading frame of uncertain function. Trimming shortened V by 0 bases and J by 5 bases, and 17 bases separated the two germline ends. The CDR3 is 17 residues long.

The chain is built from TRBV30 and TRBJ2-1; TRBD1 is a possible D gene (6 bases). V dropped 5 bases and J dropped 0 bases, with 11 bases sitting between them. Looked up from germline, CDR1 is GTSNPN and CDR2 is SVGIG (reference sequence). The length of the CDR3 is 14 residues. The chain's CDR3 is CAWGTPHSYNEQFF. CDR3 in DNA: TGTGCCTGGGGGACACCTCACTCCTACAATGAGCAGTTCTTC. Together with reference TRBV30 and TRBJ2-1, the CDR3 gives the full variable domain: SQTIHQWPATLVQPVGSPLSLECTVEGTSNPNLYWYRQAAGRGLQLLFYSVGIGQISSEVPQNLSASRPQDRQFILSSKKLLLSDSGFYLCAWGTPHSYNEQFFGPGTRLTVL.

The V call is TRBV12-5, the J call TRBJ2-3, with D unresolved. V lost 3 bases and J 2 bases, leaving 6 bases between the germline ends. The germline V gene has CDR1 LGHNT and CDR2 FRNRAP. This CDR3 has 13 amino acids. The CDR3 reads CASGLEFTDTQYF. The DNA for the CDR3 is TGTGCTAGTGGTTTAGAGTTCACAGATACGCAGTATTTT.

The CDR3: CASSLGDSPLHF. Written as DNA, the CDR3 is TGTGCCAGCAGCCTAGGGGATTCACCCCTCCACTTT. V is TRBV6-6 and J is TRBJ1-6, with D perhaps matching TRBD1 (5 bases). The CDR3 is made up of 12 amino acids. V was clipped by 6 bases and J by 8 bases, with 8 bases between them. In germline, CDR1 is MNHNY, CDR2 SVGAGI (reference sequence).

This chain uses TRBV7-8 with TRBJ1-4; 10 nucleotides line up with TRBD1. The V segment lost 5 bases and the J segment 7 bases; nucleotides outside the gene matches: 4. The V gene's germline CDR1 is SGHVS and CDR2 FQNEAQ. The CDR3 loop spans 14 amino acids. CDR3 region: CASSPDRGAEKLFF. The CDR3 DNA follows: TGTGCCAGCAGCCCGGACAGGGGGGCTGAAAAACTGTTTTTT.

V usage is TRBV11-2 and J usage is TRBJ2-5, with D possibly being TRBD1 (5 bases). Germline values: CDR1 SGHAT, CDR2 FQNNGV. Trimming left V 3 bases short and J 0 bases short, with 8 bases between. The length of the CDR3 is 14 residues. DNA for the CDR3: TGTGCCAGCAGCTTGGGGCTATACCAAGAGACCCAGTACTTC. As protein: CASSLGLYQETQYF.

The J gene is TRBJ1-5, the V gene TRBV9; 7 bases fit TRBD1. The V and J ends lost 3 bases and 0 bases, in that order; junction bases with no gene match: 3. CDR1 and CDR2 from the germline V gene are SGDLS and YYNGEE. The CDR3 spans 15 residues. CDR3 region: CASSAGQYSNQPQHF. The CDR3, as DNA: TGTGCCAGCAGCGCGGGACAGTATAGCAATCAGCCCCAGCATTTT.

V usage is TRBV5-4 and J usage is TRBJ2-3; 16 nucleotides align to TRBD2. CDR3 length: 16 amino acids. Germline V CDR1 and CDR2: SGHNT, YYREEE (reference sequence). V lost 3 bases to trimming and J lost 5 bases; unmatched junction nucleotides: 3. The CDR3: CASSSGLAGGEDTQYF. The DNA for the CDR3 is TGTGCCAGCAGCTCGGGACTAGCGGGGGGGGAAGATACGCAGTATTTT.

The chain's CDR3 is CASSFHGAYEQYF. The DNA for the CDR3 is TGTGCCAGCAGTTTCCACGGGGCCTACGAGCAGTACTTC. This rearrangement joins TRBV27 to TRBJ2-7, with TRBD2 as a possible D gene (5 bases). Trimming left V 3 bases short and J 2 bases short, with 8 bases between. The CDR3 consists of 13 residues. CDR1 and CDR2 from the germline V gene are MNHEY and SMNVEV (reference sequence).

The rearrangement uses TRBV18 and TRBJ1-6; 10 bases line up with TRBD1. Germline CDR1 is KGHSH and CDR2 is LQKENI. The V segment lost 3 bases and the J segment 8 bases; nucleotides outside the gene matches: 4. The CDR3 contains 15 residues. For the CDR3, the DNA is TGTGCCAGCTCACCCCGGACAGGGGGATATTCACCCCTCCACTTT. Encoded protein: CASSPRTGGYSPLHF.

The chain combines TRBV5-6 with TRBJ1-2; D not certain. The germline V and J ends were trimmed by 2 bases and 2 bases, with 7 bases remaining between them. CDR1 is SGHDT, CDR2 YYEEEE, per germline. The CDR3 extends over 13 amino acids. DNA for the CDR3: TGTGCCAGCAGCTTTGGCAGAAACTATGGCTACACCTTC. Amino acid sequence: CASSFGRNYGYTF.

This clone came up a few times. CDR3 sequence reads: CAGTGEDTEAFF. In nucleotides, the CDR3 is TGTGCCGGAACAGGGGAGGACACTGAAGCTTTCTTT. The rearrangement joins TRBV30 to TRBJ1-1; 7 bases map to TRBD1. Looked up from germline, CDR1 is GTSNPN and CDR2 is SVGIG (reference sequence). This CDR3 spans 12 amino acids. Losses at the gene ends were 8 bases for V and 3 bases for J; bases not matched to a gene: 6.

The V and J genes are TRBV7-3 and TRBJ2-3; TRBD2 matches at 14 bases. Germline CDR1 reads SGHTA; CDR2 reads FQGTGA. The ends lost 5 bases at V and 0 bases at J; junction bases unmatched: 10. The CDR3 has 19 residues. CDR3 loop: CASSLNEGTSGGSTDTQYF. CDR3 bases: TGTGCCAGCAGCCTTAATGAGGGGACTAGCGGGGGTAGCACAGATACGCAGTATTTT.

This chain joins TRBV10-3 and TRBJ2-3, with TRBD1 as a possible D gene (6 bases). The germline CDR1 and CDR2 sequences are ENHRY and SYGVKD. The CDR3 has 15 amino acids. Trimming took off 2 bases at V and 5 bases at J, with 14 bases between the two ends. CDR3 loop: CAISEAGDRGDTQYF. CDR3 nucleotides: TGTGCCATCAGTGAGGCAGGGGATCGGGGAGATACGCAGTATTTT.

This rearrangement joins TRBV19 to TRBJ2-2, with TRBD1 matching over 7 bases. CDR1 is LNHDA, CDR2 SQIVND, per germline (reference sequence). CDR3 length: 14 residues. Losses at the gene ends were 4 bases for V and 6 bases for J; bases not matched to a gene: 5. CDR3 coding DNA: TGTGCCAGTAGTACTACAGGGGTGTCCGGGGAGCTGTTTTTT. As protein: CASSTTGVSGELFF.

The V gene is TRBV6-1, the J gene TRBJ2-4, with TRBD1 matching 12 bases. Losses at the gene ends were 4 bases for V and 8 bases for J; bases not matched to a gene: 6. Germline loops: CDR1 MNHNS, CDR2 SASEGT. This CDR3 contains 15 residues. The CDR3 is CASSVGQGAPDIQYF. The DNA for the CDR3 is TGTGCCAGCAGTGTGGGACAGGGGGCGCCGGACATTCAGTACTTC.

This rearrangement joins TRBV2 to TRBJ2-5, with 11 bases matching TRBD2. This CDR3 spans 15 amino acids. CDR1 and CDR2 from the germline V gene are SNHLY and FYNNEI. V was pared by 4 bases and J by 2 bases, with 3 bases of the junction left unmatched. CDR3 residues: CASSVLAGGQETQYF. As DNA, the CDR3 is TGTGCCAGCAGTGTCTTAGCGGGGGGGCAAGAGACCCAGTACTTC.

In this sample, this clone turned up once. The chain is built from TRBV28 and TRBJ1-4; 9 nucleotides line up with TRBD1. This CDR3 has 15 amino acids. Trimming cost V 3 bases and J 7 bases; bases outside gene matches: 6. Per the germline V gene, CDR1 is MDHEN and CDR2 is SYDVKM. The CDR3 DNA is TGTGCCAGCAGTTTGGGGGACAGGGTTGGTGAAAAACTGTTTTTT. Encoded protein: CASSLGDRVGEKLFF.

The chain employs TRBV19 and TRBJ1-2; D might be TRBD1 (5 bases). The ends were cut back, 3 bases at V and 4 bases at J, with 9 bases in the middle. Germline V gene data show CDR1 as LNHDA and CDR2 as SQIVND (reference sequence). This CDR3 contains 13 residues. The CDR3 nucleotides read TGTGCCAGTAGTATTAGGCAGGGCTATGGCTACACCTTC. Translated: CASSIRQGYGYTF.

The V call is TRBV6-6, the J call TRBJ1-6, with a tentative D call TRBD1 (6 bases). With 0 bases removed from V and 6 bases from J, the gap between germline ends came to 6 bases. The CDR3 contains 14 residues. CDR1 is MNHNY and CDR2 is SVGAGI in the germline V gene (reference sequence). For the CDR3, the DNA is TGTGCCAGCAGTTACTCGGACAGTAATTCACCCCTCCACTTT. Residues: CASSYSDSNSPLHF.

The V call is TRBV5-1, the J call TRBJ1-1; D is uncertain. V shed 1 base and J shed 1 base, with 8 bases lying between them. The CDR3 spans 14 residues. Germline CDR1 SGHRS, CDR2 YFSETQ. The CDR3: CASSLFQENTEAFF. CDR3 sequence (DNA): TGCGCCAGCAGCTTGTTCCAGGAGAACACTGAAGCTTTCTTT.

This clone appeared a single time. V gene TRBV6-1 combines with J gene TRBJ2-2; 8 bases match TRBD1. The CDR3 sequence is 13 residues long. Per germline, CDR1 MNHNS and CDR2 SASEGT. J was trimmed by 7 bases and V by 4 bases; bases with no gene match: 2. CDR3 region: CASSGQGNGELFF. Written as DNA, the CDR3 is TGTGCCAGCAGTGGACAGGGGAACGGGGAGCTGTTTTTT.

The gene calls are TRBV4-1 and TRBJ2-7; 10 bases fit TRBD1. CDR3 size: 15 residues. Germline CDR1 reads MGHRA; CDR2 reads YSYEKL. V gave up 3 bases and J gave up 4 bases; unmatched junction bases: 6. CDR3 nucleotides: TGCGCCAGCAGCCAGTCCGGGACAGGGGATTACGAGCAGTACTTC. Residues: CASSQSGTGDYEQYF.

CDR3 nucleotides: TGTGCCACCGCCCCGGGGGGATATGGCTACACCTTC. Residues: CATAPGGYGYTF. V gene TRBV28 combines with J gene TRBJ1-2; possibly TRBD1 for D (5 bases). The CDR3 runs to 12 residues. CDR1 MDHEN and CDR2 SYDVKM come from the germline V gene. The V and J ends lost 10 bases and 5 bases respectively, with 14 bases between them.